In this sample, the clone carrying this T cell receptor beta chain turned up once. Other DNA sequences in this specimen translate into the identical CDR3. The table came from immunoSEQ multiplex PCR; TCRdb's copy has only in-frame clones and leaves some out. The sample carries about 400,000 clones, nearly 90% recorded once. This sample is part of a study of blood T cell repertoires in COVID-19. The germline V gene has CDR1 LNHNV and CDR2 YYDKDF (reference sequence). The junction had 6 bases not matched to a gene; V was cut back by 0 bases and J by 8 bases. The CDR3 consists of 15 residues. The source of this sequence is a woman between 18 and 30 years old with acute COVID-19. The rearrangement links TRBV15 to TRBJ1-4; 7 bases are a match to TRBD1. The specimen was PBMCs or T cells enriched from blood (not recorded which). In DNA form, the CDR3 reads TGTGCCACCAGCAGAGATAAGGGGGCCGGCGAAAAACTGTTTTTT. Translation gives CATSRDKGAGEKLFF. Full variable domain (missing parts from reference TRBV15 and TRBJ1-4): DAMVIQNPRYQVTQFGKPVTLSCSQTLNHNVMYWYQQKSSQAPKLLFHYYDKDFNNEADTPDNFQSRRPNTSFCFLDIRSPGLGDTAMYLCATSRDKGAGEKLFFGSGTQLSVL.